What follows is one T cell receptor beta chain and its context. The antigen is undetermined. Measured with immunoSEQ multiplex PCR; TCRdb has only the in-frame clones, and not every one. The sample contains more than 85,000 clones, around 89% of which appear only once. The entry originates in a study of identifying expanded T cells in peripheral blood. Notes on the study in general: Across healthy donors, higher total template counts meant significantly greater approximately 2-week count variance. About 1.2 clones differed between technical replicates, versus around 16 and 19 over time.

During the collection period, no donor immune events like infections were recorded. Trimming took off 4 bases at V and 1 base at J, with 20 bases between the two ends. Germline CDR1 reads SEHNR; CDR2 reads FQNEAQ (reference sequence). The CDR3 sequence is 17 residues long. Material for sequencing was blood. The clonotype originates from a person between 18 and 75 years old in good health. This rearrangement joins TRBV7-9 to TRBJ2-7, with a possible D match to TRBD1 (5 bases). In DNA form, the CDR3 reads TGTGCCAGCAGCTCACCACCCCACAGGACGGTATCCTACGAGCAGTACTTC. It codes for CASSSPPHRTVSYEQYF.